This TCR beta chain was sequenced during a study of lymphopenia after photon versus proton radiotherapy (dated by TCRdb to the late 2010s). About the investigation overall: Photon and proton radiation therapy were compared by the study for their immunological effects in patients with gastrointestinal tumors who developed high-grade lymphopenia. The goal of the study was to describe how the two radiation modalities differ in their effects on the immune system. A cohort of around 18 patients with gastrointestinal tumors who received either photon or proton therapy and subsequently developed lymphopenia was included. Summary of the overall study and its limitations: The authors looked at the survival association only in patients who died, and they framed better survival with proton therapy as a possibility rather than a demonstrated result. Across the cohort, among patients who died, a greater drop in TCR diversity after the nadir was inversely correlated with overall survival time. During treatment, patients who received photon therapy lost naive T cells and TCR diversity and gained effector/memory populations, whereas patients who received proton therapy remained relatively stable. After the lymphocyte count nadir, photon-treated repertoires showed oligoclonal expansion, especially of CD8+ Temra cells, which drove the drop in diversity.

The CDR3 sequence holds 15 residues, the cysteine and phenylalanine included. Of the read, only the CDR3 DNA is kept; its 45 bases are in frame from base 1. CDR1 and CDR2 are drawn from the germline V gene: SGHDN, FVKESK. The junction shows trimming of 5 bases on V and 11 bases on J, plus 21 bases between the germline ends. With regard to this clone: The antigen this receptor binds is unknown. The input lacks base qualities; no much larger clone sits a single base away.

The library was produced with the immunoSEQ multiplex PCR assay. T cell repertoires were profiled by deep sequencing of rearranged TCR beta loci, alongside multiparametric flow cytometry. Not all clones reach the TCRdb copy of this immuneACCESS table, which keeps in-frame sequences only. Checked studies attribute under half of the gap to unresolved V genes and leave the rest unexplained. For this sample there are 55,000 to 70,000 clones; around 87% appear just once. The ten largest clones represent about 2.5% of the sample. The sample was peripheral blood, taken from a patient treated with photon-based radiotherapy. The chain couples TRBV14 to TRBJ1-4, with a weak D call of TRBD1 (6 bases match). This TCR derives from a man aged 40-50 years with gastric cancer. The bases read TGTGCCAGCAGCTCGCGGAGGGGGAGCGGGGAGAAACTGTTTTTT. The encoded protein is CASSSRRGSGEKLFF.